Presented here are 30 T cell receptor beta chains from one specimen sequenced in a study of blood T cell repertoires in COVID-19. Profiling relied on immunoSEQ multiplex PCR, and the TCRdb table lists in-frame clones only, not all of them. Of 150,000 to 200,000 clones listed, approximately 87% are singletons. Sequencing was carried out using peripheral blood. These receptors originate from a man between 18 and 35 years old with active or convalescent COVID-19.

The CDR3 DNA is TGTGCCAGCAACGGACTAGCGGGGGCCAACAATGAGCAGTTCTTC. As protein: CASNGLAGANNEQFF. The chain joins TRBV2 to TRBJ2-1, with 13 bases fitting TRBD2. There are 15 residues in the CDR3. With V trimmed by 7 bases and J by 5 bases, 5 bases remained unmatched. Germline CDR1 SNHLY, CDR2 FYNNEI.

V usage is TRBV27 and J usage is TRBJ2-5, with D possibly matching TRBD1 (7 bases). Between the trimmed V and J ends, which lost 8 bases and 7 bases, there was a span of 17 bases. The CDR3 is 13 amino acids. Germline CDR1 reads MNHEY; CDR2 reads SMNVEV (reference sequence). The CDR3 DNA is TGTGCCAGCGCGACAGGGCTGGGAGGGACCCAGTACTTC. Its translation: CASATGLGGTQYF.

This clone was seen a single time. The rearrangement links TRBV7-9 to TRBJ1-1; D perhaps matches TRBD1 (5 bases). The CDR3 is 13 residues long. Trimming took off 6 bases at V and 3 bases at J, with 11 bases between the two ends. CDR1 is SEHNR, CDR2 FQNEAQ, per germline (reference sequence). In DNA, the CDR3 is TGTGCCAGCAGTTCCACAGGACACACTGAAGCTTTCTTT. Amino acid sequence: CASSSTGHTEAFF.

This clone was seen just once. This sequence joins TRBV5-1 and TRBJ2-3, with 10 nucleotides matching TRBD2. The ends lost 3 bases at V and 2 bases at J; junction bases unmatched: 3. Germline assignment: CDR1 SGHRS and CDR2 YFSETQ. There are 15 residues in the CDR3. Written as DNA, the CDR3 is TGCGCCAGCAGCTCTACTAGCGGGGCCACAGATACGCAGTATTTT. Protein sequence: CASSSTSGATDTQYF.

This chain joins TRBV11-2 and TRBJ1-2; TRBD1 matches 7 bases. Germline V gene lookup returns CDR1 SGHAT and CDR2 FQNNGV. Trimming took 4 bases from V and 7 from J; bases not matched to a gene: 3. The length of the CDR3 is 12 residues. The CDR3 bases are TGTGCCAGCAGCTGGACAGGAGGTGGCTACACCTTC. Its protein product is CASSWTGGGYTF.

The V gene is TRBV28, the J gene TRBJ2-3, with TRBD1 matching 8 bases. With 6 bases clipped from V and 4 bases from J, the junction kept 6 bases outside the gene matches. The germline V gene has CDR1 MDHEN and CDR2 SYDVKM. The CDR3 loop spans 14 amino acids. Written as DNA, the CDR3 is TGTGCCAGCAGACCAGGGGGCCGCGCAGATACGCAGTATTTT. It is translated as CASRPGGRADTQYF.

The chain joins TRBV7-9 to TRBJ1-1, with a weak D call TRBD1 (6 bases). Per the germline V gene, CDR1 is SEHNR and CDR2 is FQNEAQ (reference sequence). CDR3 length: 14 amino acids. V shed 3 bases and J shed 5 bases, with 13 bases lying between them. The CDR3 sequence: CASSLHRVGTEAFF. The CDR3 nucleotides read TGTGCCAGCAGCTTGCACAGGGTAGGAACTGAAGCTTTCTTT.

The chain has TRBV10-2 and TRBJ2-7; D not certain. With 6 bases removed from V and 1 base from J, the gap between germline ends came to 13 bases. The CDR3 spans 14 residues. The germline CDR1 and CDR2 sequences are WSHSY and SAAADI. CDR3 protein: CASRDLDSSYEQYV. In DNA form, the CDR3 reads TGCGCCAGCAGGGATTTAGACTCATCCTACGAGCAGTACGTC.

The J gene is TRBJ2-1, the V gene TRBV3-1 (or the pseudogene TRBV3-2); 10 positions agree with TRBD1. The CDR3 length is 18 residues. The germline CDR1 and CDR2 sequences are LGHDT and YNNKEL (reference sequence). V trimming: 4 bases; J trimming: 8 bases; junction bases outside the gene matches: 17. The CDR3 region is CASSPLPGDRGSRDEQFF. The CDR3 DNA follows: TGTGCCAGCAGCCCACTACCCGGGGACAGGGGATCCAGGGATGAGCAGTTCTTC.

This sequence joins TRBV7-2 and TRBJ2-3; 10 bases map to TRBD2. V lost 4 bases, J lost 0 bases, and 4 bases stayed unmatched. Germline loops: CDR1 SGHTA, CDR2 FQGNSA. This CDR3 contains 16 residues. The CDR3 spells CASSSLAGTSTDTQYF. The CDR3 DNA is TGTGCCAGCAGCTCACTAGCGGGAACTAGCACAGATACGCAGTATTTT.

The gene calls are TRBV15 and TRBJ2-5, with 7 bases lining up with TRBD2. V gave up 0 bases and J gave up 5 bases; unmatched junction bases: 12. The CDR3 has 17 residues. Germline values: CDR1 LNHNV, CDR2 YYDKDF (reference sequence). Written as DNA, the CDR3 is TGTGCCACCAGCAGAGATGGTAGGGGAGGGAACCGGGAGACCCAGTACTTC. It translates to CATSRDGRGGNRETQYF.

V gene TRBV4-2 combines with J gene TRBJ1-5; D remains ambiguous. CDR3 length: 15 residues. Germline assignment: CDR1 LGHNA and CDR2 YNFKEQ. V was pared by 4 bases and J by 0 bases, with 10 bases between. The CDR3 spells CASSPTAGSNQPQHF. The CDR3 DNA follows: TGTGCCAGCAGCCCTACGGCGGGTAGCAATCAGCCCCAGCATTTT.

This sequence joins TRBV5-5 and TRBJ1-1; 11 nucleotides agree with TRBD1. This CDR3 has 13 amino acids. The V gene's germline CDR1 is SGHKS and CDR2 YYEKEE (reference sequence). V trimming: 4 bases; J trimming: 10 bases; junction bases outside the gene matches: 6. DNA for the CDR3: TGTGCCAGCAGCCAGGACAGGGGGCGCCGAGCTTTCTTT. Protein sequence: CASSQDRGRRAFF.

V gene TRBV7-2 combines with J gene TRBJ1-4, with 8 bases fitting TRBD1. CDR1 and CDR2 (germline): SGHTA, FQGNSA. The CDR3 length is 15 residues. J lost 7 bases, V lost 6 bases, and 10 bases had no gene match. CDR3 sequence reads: CASSRSGQGGEKLFF. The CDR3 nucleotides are TGTGCCAGCAGTCGATCAGGACAGGGTGGTGAAAAACTGTTTTTT.

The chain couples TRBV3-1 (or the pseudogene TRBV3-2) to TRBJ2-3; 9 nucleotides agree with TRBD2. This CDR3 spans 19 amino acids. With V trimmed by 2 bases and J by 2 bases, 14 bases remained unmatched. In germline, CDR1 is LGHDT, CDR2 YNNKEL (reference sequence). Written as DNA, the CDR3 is TGTGCCAGCAGCCAACGGATGCGGGGGGGCGTGGAACACACAGATACGCAGTATTTT. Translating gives CASSQRMRGGVEHTDTQYF.

CDR3 in DNA: TGTGCCAGCAGCAAAGGGGGAAGGGAAGGGGTCCTTGACTATGGCTACACCTTC. Protein product: CASSKGGREGVLDYGYTF. The rearrangement links TRBV21-1 to TRBJ1-2; the DNA was not used to check the table's D call, TRBD1. TRBV21-1 constitutes a pseudogene. The CDR3 has 18 amino acids.

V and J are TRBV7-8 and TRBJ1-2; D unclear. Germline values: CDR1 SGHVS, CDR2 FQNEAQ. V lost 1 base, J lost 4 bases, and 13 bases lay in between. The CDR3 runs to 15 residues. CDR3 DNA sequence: TGTGCCAGCAGCTTAGACTCGGGAAACCTCTATGGCTACACCTTC. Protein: CASSLDSGNLYGYTF.

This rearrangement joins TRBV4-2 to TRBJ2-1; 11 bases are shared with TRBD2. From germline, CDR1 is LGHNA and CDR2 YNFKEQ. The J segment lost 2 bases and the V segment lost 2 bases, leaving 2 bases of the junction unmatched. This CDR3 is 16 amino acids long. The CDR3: CASSQSTSGTYNEQFF. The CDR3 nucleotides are TGTGCCAGCAGCCAATCGACTAGCGGGACCTACAATGAGCAGTTCTTC.

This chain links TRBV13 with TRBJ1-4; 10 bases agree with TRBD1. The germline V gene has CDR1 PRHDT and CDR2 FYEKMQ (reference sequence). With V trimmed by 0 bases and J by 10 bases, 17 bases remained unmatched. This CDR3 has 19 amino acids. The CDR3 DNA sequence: TGTGCCAGCAGCTTAGGGACAGGGGGCCCCGACTCCTTGGCGGGAAAACTGTTTTTT. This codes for CASSLGTGGPDSLAGKLFF. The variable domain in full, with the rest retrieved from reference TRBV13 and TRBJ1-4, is AAGVIQSPRHLIKEKRETATLKCYPIPRHDTVYWYQQGPGQDPQFLISFYEKMQSDKGSIPDRFSAQQFSDYHSELNMSSLELGDSALYFCASSLGTGGPDSLAGKLFFGSGTQLSVL.

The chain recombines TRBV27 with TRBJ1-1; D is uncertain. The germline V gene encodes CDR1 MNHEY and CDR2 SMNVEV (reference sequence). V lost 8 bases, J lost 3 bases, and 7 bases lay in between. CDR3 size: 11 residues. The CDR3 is CASYGDTEAFF. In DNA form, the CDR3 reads TGTGCCAGCTACGGGGACACTGAAGCTTTCTTT.

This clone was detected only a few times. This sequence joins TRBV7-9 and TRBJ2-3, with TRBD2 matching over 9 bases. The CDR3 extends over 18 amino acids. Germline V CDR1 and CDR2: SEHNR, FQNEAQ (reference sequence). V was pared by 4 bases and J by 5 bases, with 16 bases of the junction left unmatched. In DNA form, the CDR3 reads TGTGCCAGCAGCTCCGAACCCCCCGGCGGGAGGGCCCGAGATACGCAGTATTTT. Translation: CASSSEPPGGRARDTQYF.

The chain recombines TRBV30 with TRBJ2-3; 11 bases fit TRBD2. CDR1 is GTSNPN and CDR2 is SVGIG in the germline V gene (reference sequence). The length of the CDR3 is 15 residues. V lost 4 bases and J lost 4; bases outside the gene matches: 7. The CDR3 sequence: CAWTPGLAVPDTQYF. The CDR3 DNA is TGTGCCTGGACTCCGGGACTAGCGGTACCAGATACGCAGTATTTT.

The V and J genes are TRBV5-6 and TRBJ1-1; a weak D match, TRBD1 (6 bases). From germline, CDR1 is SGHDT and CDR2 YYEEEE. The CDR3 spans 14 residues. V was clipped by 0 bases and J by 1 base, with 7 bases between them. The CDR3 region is CASSLVGGNTEAFF. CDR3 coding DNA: TGTGCCAGCAGCTTGGTAGGGGGGAACACTGAAGCTTTCTTT.

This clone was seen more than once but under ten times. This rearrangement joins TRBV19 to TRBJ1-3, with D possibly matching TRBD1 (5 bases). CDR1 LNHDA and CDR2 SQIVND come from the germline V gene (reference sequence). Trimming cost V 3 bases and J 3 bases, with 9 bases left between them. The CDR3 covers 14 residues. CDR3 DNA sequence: TGTGCCAGTAGTATTCAGGGCCTTGGAAACACCATATATTTT. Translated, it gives CASSIQGLGNTIYF.

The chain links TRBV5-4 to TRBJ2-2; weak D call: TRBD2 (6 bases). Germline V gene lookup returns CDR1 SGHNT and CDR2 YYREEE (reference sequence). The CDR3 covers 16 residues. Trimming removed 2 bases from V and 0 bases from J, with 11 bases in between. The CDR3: CASSFMRGANTGELFF. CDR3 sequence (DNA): TGTGCCAGCAGCTTTATGCGGGGCGCGAACACCGGGGAGCTGTTTTTT. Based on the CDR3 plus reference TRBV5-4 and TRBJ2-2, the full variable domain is ETGVTQSPTHLIKTRGQQVTLRCSSQSGHNTVSWYQQALGQGPQFIFQYYREEENGRGNFPPRFSGLQFPNYSSELNVNALELDDSALYLCASSFMRGANTGELFFGEGSRLTVL.

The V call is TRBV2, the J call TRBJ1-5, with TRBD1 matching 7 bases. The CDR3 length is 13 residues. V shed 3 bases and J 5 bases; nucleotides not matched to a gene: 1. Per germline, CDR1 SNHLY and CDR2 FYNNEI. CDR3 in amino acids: CASSDRGYQPQHF. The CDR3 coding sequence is TGTGCCAGCAGTGACAGGGGGTATCAGCCCCAGCATTTT.

The CDR3 loop is CASSVVGGPGDEQFF. CDR3 DNA sequence: TGTGCCAGCAGCGTAGTCGGAGGGCCTGGGGATGAGCAGTTCTTC. The rearrangement uses TRBV9 and TRBJ2-1; D is perhaps TRBD2 (6 bases). The CDR3 contains 15 residues. The V gene lost 0 bases and the J gene lost 8 bases, with 15 bases spanning the gap. Germline assignment: CDR1 SGDLS and CDR2 YYNGEE.

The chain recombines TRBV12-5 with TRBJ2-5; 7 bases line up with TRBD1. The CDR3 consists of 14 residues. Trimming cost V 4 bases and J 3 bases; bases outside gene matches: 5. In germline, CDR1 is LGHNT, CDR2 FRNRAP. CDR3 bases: TGTGCTAGTGGTTCCAGGGACAGCAAAGAGACCCAGTACTTC. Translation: CASGSRDSKETQYF.

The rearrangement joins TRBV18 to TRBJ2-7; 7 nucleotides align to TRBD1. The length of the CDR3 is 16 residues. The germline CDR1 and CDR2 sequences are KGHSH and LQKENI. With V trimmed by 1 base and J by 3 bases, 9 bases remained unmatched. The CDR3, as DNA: TGTGCCAGCTCACCACTGGGGACAGTGGGGATCTACGAGCAGTACGTC. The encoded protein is CASSPLGTVGIYEQYV.

The CDR3 bases are TGCGCCAGCAGCGGGGTGACAGCCCTAAACTATGGCTACACCTTC. Translating it yields CASSGVTALNYGYTF. The rearrangement links TRBV5-1 to TRBJ1-2; the D gene is possibly TRBD1 (5 bases). This CDR3 has 15 residues. CDR1 SGHRS and CDR2 YFSETQ come from the germline V gene. V was trimmed by 4 bases and J by 2 bases, leaving 15 bases between them.